This TCR beta chain was observed in a study of Ad26.COV2.S vaccination and SARS-CoV-2 variants. The treatment: around 19 received Ad26.COV2.S at low or high dose, single or two shots; a few received placebo; per-sample allocation not given. Following the first vaccine or placebo injection, samples were taken on day 63. The method was immunoSEQ multiplex PCR; TCRdb's version includes in-frame clones alone and lacks a portion of them. The sample lists over 450,000 clones, around 89% occurring once. The CDR3 length is 17 residues. CDR1 and CDR2 from the germline V gene are SGHNT and YYREEE (reference sequence). Trimming cost V 3 bases and J 1 base; bases outside gene matches: 8.

This receptor was identified in a person aged 18-60 years who received the Ad26.COV2.S COVID-19 vaccine or a placebo. The chain is built from TRBV5-4 and TRBJ2-2; 8 bases line up with TRBD2. The input for sequencing was peripheral blood, taken in a trial of Ad26.COV2.S vaccine versus placebo. The CDR3 region has the DNA TGTGCCAGCAGCTGGACCCTTAGCGGGGTGAACACCGGGGAGCTGTTTTTT. It specifies CASSWTLSGVNTGELFF.